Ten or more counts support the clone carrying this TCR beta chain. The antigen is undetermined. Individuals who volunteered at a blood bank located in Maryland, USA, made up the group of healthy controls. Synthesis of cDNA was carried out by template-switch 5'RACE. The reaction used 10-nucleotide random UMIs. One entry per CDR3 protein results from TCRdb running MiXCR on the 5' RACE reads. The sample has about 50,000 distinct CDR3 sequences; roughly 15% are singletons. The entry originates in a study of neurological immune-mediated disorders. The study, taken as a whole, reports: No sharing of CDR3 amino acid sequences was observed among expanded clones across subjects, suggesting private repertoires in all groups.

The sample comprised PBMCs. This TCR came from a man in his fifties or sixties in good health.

CDR3 residues: CSARDGDLGYTF. The CDR3 nucleotides read TGCAGTGCTAGAGATGGGGACTTGGGCTACACCTTC. The chain combines TRBV20-1 with TRBJ1-2, with D possibly TRBD1 on 5 matching bases. The CDR3 has 12 amino acids. Germline CDR1 DFQATT, CDR2 SNEGSKA (reference sequence). The ends were cut back, 0 bases at V and 8 bases at J, with 10 bases in the middle.